The clone carrying this TCR beta chain was seen more than once but under ten times. V dropped 1 base and J dropped 6 bases, with 16 bases sitting between them. CDR1 LGHDT and CDR2 YNNKEL come from the germline V gene (reference sequence). This CDR3 region has 16 residues. TCRdb keeps only in-frame clones here, not all; method: immunoSEQ multiplex PCR. The data hold 170,000 or so clones, with around 79% observed a single time. This record comes from a study of blood T cell repertoires in COVID-19. Study-level information: The United States, Italy and Spain supplied acute and convalescent COVID-19 samples. In each case, the material was cDNA or gDNA derived from T cells, B-cell-depleted T cells, or PBMCs.

Sequencing was done on a sample of peripheral blood. This sequence was found in a woman in her seventies with acute or convalescent COVID-19. The gene calls are TRBV3-1 (or the pseudogene TRBV3-2) and TRBJ2-1, with a weak D call TRBD2 (6 bases). The CDR3 nucleotides read TGTGCCAGCAGCCAAGTACTAGCCCCTTGGGGCAATGAGCAGTTCTTC. Its protein product is CASSQVLAPWGNEQFF.